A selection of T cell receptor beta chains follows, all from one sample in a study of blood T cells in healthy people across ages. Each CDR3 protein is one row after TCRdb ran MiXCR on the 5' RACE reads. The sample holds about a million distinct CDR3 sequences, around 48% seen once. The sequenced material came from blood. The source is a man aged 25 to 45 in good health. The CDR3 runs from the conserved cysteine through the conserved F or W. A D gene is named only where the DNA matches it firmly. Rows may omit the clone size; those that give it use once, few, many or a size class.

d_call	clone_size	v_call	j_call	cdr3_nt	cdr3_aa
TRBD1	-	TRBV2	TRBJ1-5	TGTGCCAGCAGGGCGACAGGGGGCATGCAGCCCCAGCATTTT	CASRATGGMQPQHF
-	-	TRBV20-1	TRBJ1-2	TGCAGTGCCGCGCCTCCAGCCGTATCCCATGGCTACACCTTC	CSAAPPAVSHGYTF
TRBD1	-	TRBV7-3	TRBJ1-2	TGTGCCAGTAGCAGGGGGCTTCTTGATGGCTACACCTTC	CASSRGLLDGYTF
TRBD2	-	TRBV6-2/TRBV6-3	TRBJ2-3	TGTGCCAGCACCGACGGGGGGACAGATACGCAGTATTTT	CASTDGGTDTQYF
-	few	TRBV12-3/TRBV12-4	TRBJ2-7	TGTGCCACTTCGGCCGTCTACGAGCAGTACTTC	CATSAVYEQYF
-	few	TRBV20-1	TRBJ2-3	TGCAGTGCTTCGACCGGGGGTTCCACAGATACGCAGTATTTT	CSASTGGSTDTQYF
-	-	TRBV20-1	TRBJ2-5	TGCAGTGCTAGAGAGGCCAGCTGGTACAATGAGCAGTACTTC	CSAREASWYNEQYF
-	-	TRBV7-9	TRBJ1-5	TGTGCCAGCAGCTTATCTTCCTGGGCGGAGCCCCAGCATTTT	CASSLSSWAEPQHF
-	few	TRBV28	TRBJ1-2	TGTGCCAGCAGGGCCTTAGACTCCTATAACTATGGCTACACCTTC	CASRALDSYNYGYTF
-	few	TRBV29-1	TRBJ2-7	TGCAGCGTTGAAGATCCCGGGCCCAACTACGAGCAGTACTTC	CSVEDPGPNYEQYF
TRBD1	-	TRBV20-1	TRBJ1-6	TGCAGTGCGAGGTCGCAAGGGGGCAAAATACCCCTCCACTTT	CSARSQGGKIPLHF
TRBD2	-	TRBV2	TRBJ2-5	TGTGCCAGCAGTCGACTAGCGAGGGGTAATAAACTAGAGACCCAGTACTTC	CASSRLARGNKLETQYF
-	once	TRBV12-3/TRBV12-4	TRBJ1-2	TGTGCCACCGTGTTGCGCGGAGTCTATGGCTACACCTTC	CATVLRGVYGYTF
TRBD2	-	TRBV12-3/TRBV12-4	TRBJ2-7	TGTGCCAGCAGTCCTAGCGGAGGGCCCCTCTACGAGCAGTACTTC	CASSPSGGPLYEQYF
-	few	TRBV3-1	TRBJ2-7	TGTGCCAGCAGCCATCACAGGGCCTACGAGCAGTACTTC	CASSHHRAYEQYF
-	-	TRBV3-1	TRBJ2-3	TGTGCCAGCAGCCAAGAGAACTCTCATACGCAGTATTTT	CASSQENSHTQYF
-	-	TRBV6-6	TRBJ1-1	TGTGCCAGCCTTAGACCGAGTGGACAGAGGGATCACGAAGCTTTCTTT	CASLRPSGQRDHEAFF
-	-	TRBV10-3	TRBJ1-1	TGTGCCATCAGTGAGTCGAGTGGGGAAACTGAAGCTTTCTTT	CAISESSGETEAFF
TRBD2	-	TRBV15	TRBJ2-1	TGTGCCACCAGCAGATCTGGGACTAGCGGGGGCAACAATGAGCAGTTCTTC	CATSRSGTSGGNNEQFF
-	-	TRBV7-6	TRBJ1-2	TGTGCCAGCAGCTTAGACAACTCGCCTAACTATGGCTACACCTTC	CASSLDNSPNYGYTF
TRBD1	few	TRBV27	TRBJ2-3	TGTGCCAGCAGTTTATCGATGGCAGGGGGCCCTGTGGATACGCAGTATTTT	CASSLSMAGGPVDTQYF
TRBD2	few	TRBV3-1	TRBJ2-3	TGTGCCAGCAGCCAAGGAGCGGGAGTCAATACGCAGTATTTT	CASSQGAGVNTQYF
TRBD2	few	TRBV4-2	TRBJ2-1	TGTGCCAGCAGGATACTAGCGGGAGAGAATTTATACAATGAGCAGTTCTTC	CASRILAGENLYNEQFF
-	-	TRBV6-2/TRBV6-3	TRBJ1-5	TGTGCCAGCACAACCGGATTCGCGAACAATCAGCCCCAGCATTTT	CASTTGFANNQPQHF
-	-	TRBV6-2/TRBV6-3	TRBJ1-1	TGTGCCAGCAGTCGACAGGCTGAAGCTTTCTTT	CASSRQAEAFF
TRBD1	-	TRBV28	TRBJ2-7	TGTGCCAGCAGTTTCCCTGGACAGGCGCAGTACTTC	CASSFPGQAQYF
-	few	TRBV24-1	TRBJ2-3	TGTGCCACCAGTGACCAGAACACAGATACGCAGTATTTT	CATSDQNTDTQYF
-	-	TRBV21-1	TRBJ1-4	TGTGCCAGCAGCAAAGGGGACAGAAGGGGCACTAATGAAAAACTGTTTTTT	CASSKGDRRGTNEKLFF
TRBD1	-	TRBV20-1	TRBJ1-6	TGCAGTGCTAGAGTTGGACAGGGAACTTCACCCCTCCACTTT	CSARVGQGTSPLHF
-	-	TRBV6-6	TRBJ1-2	TGTGCCAGCAGTTATAAGGCAGGGCGGGACTATGGCTACACCTTC	CASSYKAGRDYGYTF
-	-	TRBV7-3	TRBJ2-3	TGTGCCAGCAGCTATGCCCAGTCGGGCGGACACATAGATACGCAGTATTTT	CASSYAQSGGHIDTQYF
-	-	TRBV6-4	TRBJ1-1	TGTGCCAGCAGTGCCGGCGAGAACACTGAAGCTTTCTTT	CASSAGENTEAFF
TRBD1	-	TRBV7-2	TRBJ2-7	TGTGCCAGCAGTCAGGGACAGGGGGGTATCGAGCAGTACTTC	CASSQGQGGIEQYF
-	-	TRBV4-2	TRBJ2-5	TGTGCCAGCAGCCAAGACGGATCCCGCCGGCAAGAGACCCAGTACTTC	CASSQDGSRRQETQYF
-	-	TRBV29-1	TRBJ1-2	TGCAGCGGTGGGGCAACGGGTGGCTACACCTTC	CSGGATGGYTF
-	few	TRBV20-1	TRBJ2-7	TGCAGTGCTAGAGGAGGAGCACTAACCGTCTACGAGCAGTACTTC	CSARGGALTVYEQYF
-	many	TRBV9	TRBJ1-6	TGTGCCAGCAGCGTAGGGGGCAGAGATAATTCACCCCTCCACTTT	CASSVGGRDNSPLHF
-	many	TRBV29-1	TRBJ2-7	TGCAGCGCACACATGCGCGAGCAGTACTTC	CSAHMREQYF
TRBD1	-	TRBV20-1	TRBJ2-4	TGCAGTGCGGACAGGGACCAGAGGGCCAAAAACATTCAGTACTTC	CSADRDQRAKNIQYF
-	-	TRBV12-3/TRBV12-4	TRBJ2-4	TGTGCCAGCAGTTCCGGGACAGCCAAAAACATTCAGTACTTC	CASSSGTAKNIQYF
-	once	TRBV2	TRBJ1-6	TGTGCCAGCAGGCAGACAGGCACGAATTCACCCCTCCACTTT	CASRQTGTNSPLHF
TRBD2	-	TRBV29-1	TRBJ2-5	TGCAGCGTTGAACCGGCGGGGGGAGATAGGTCCCAAGAGACCCAGTACTTC	CSVEPAGGDRSQETQYF
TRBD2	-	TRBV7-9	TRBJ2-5	TGTGCCAGCAGCTTAGGCGGGGGAGTCCGGGAGACCCAGTACTTC	CASSLGGGVRETQYF
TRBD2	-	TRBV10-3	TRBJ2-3	TGTGCCATCAGCGGACTAGCGGTGAGCACAGATACGCAGTATTTT	CAISGLAVSTDTQYF
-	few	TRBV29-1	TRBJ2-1	TGCAGTGGCCGTTTTCGACAAGAGCAGTTCTTC	CSGRFRQEQFF
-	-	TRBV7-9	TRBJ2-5	TGTGCCAGCACCTCGGATGGTCTCCAAGAGACCCAGTACTTC	CASTSDGLQETQYF
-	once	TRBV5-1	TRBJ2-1	TGCGCCAGCAGCTTGCCGTCGACCCAGAGTAATGGGCAGTTCTTC	CASSLPSTQSNGQFF
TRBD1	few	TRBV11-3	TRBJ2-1	TGTGCCAGCAGCTTAGGGACAGGTGCCGCCAATGAGCAGTTCTTC	CASSLGTGAANEQFF
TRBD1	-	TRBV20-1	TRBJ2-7	TGCAGTGGCCGACAGGGGAATGAGCAGTACTTC	CSGRQGNEQYF
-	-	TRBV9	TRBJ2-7	TGTGCCAGCAGCGTAGATGGAGGGGGCTTCAACGAGCAGTACTTC	CASSVDGGGFNEQYF
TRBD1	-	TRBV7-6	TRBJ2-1	TGTGCCAGCAGCTTCGCCGGGACAGGGTACAATGAGCAGTTCTTC	CASSFAGTGYNEQFF
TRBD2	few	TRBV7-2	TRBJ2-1	TGTGCCAGCAGCTTAGAGGGACTAGCGGTCAATGAGCAGTTCTTC	CASSLEGLAVNEQFF
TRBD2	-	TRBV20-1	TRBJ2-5	TGCAGTGCCCCCGAGTTATGGACTAGCGGGGGGAATGAGCAGTACTTC	CSAPELWTSGGNEQYF
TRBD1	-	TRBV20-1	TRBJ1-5	TGCAGTGCTAGAGATCCCCGGACAGGGGACAATCAGCCCCAGCATTTT	CSARDPRTGDNQPQHF